This is a list of T cell receptor beta chains from one sample in a study of blood T cell repertoires in COVID-19. Here immunoSEQ multiplex PCR was the method, and the copy in TCRdb shows in-frame clones only, minus some. The sample shows about 180,000 clones, around 88% of them seen only once. Sequenced sample: peripheral blood. The receptors were sampled from a woman aged 25-40 years with acute or convalescent COVID-19. Both conserved end residues are part of each CDR3. D genes are given only for firm matches. Size values are once, few and many counts, or a class for expanded clones, and some rows have none.

J: TRBJ2-7
size: .
V: TRBV6-6
D: .
CDR3: CATGYEQYF
DNA: TGTGCCACAGGATACGAGCAGTACTTC

J: TRBJ2-1
size: .
V: TRBV11-3
D: TRBD2
CDR3: CASSAKGTSGDNEQFF
DNA: TGTGCCAGCAGCGCGAAAGGGACTAGCGGGGACAATGAGCAGTTCTTC

J: TRBJ2-2
size: .
V: TRBV15
D: .
CDR3: CATSGQLSDTGELFF
DNA: TGTGCCACCAGTGGACAATTATCCGACACCGGGGAGCTGTTTTTT

J: TRBJ2-7
size: few
V: TRBV15
D: TRBD2
CDR3: CATSRYSGGLYEQYF
DNA: TGTGCCACCAGCCGGTACAGCGGGGGCCTCTACGAGCAGTACTTC

J: TRBJ2-2
size: .
V: TRBV18
D: TRBD1
CDR3: CASSPGTGEELFF
DNA: TGTGCCAGCTCACCGGGGACAGGGGAGGAGCTGTTTTTT

J: TRBJ1-1
size: .
V: TRBV5-5
D: .
CDR3: CASMTPGTHKAFF
DNA: TGTGCCAGCATGACCCCCGGGACACACAAAGCTTTCTTT

J: TRBJ2-3
size: .
V: TRBV5-1
D: .
CDR3: CASSLGVDTQYF
DNA: TGCGCCAGCAGCTTGGGAGTCGATACGCAGTATTTT

J: TRBJ1-6
size: .
V: TRBV3-1/TRBV3-2
D: .
CDR3: CASSQIPSPPLHF
DNA: TGTGCCAGCAGCCAAATCCCGTCTCCACCCCTCCACTTT

J: TRBJ2-7
size: .
V: TRBV6-5
D: TRBD2
CDR3: CASSRSGTYEQYF
DNA: TGTGCCAGCAGTAGGAGCGGGACCTACGAGCAGTACTTC

J: TRBJ2-1
size: .
V: TRBV13
D: .
CDR3: CASSLAAGADEQFF
DNA: TGTGCCAGCAGCTTAGCCGCGGGCGCCGATGAGCAGTTCTTC

J: TRBJ2-1
size: .
V: TRBV27
D: .
CDR3: CASSFLLREVNEQFF
DNA: TGTGCCAGCAGTTTTCTACTGAGAGAGGTCAATGAGCAGTTCTTC

J: TRBJ2-7
size: .
V: TRBV30
D: .
CDR3: CAWSVMWELQF
DNA: TGTGCCTGGAGTGTAATGTGGGAGCTGCAATTC

J: TRBJ2-7
size: .
V: TRBV30
D: TRBD2
CDR3: CAWRLKGLAGEKQYF
DNA: TGTGCCTGGAGGTTAAAGGGACTAGCGGGAGAGAAGCAGTACTTC

J: TRBJ1-1
size: .
V: TRBV28
D: .
CDR3: CASSLRVTEAFF
DNA: TGTGCCAGCAGTTTAAGAGTCACTGAAGCTTTCTTT

J: TRBJ1-3
size: .
V: TRBV6-5
D: .
CDR3: CASTTHSGNTIYF
DNA: TGTGCCAGCACAACTCACTCTGGAAACACCATATATTTT

J: TRBJ2-1
size: .
V: TRBV10-3
D: .
CDR3: CAIRTIGTVNEQFF
DNA: TGTGCCATCAGGACGATCGGGACTGTTAATGAGCAGTTCTTC

J: TRBJ2-3
size: .
V: TRBV6-5
D: .
CDR3: CASSSWGGTRTDTQYF
DNA: TGTGCCAGCAGTTCCTGGGGGGGGACACGCACAGATACGCAGTATTTT

J: TRBJ2-1
size: .
V: TRBV2
D: .
CDR3: CASRFSPVAGFGFF
DNA: TGTGCCAGCAGATTCTCCCCCGTGGCAGGGTTTGGGTTCTTC

J: TRBJ1-6
size: once
V: TRBV21-1
D: .
CDR3: CASGGDRVEPPLHF
DNA: TGTGCCTCCGGGGGTGACAGGGTTGAGCCACCCCTCCACTTT

J: TRBJ2-2
size: once
V: TRBV5-5
D: TRBD2
CDR3: CASRGGGTGELFF
DNA: TGTGCCAGCAGGGGCGGGGGCACCGGGGAGCTGTTTTTT

J: TRBJ2-7
size: .
V: TRBV15
D: .
CDR3: CATSNEAQQYF
DNA: TGTGCCACCAGCAATGAGGCACAGCAGTACTTC

J: TRBJ1-2
size: once
V: TRBV25-1
D: .
CDR3: CASSDPGQSYGYTF
DNA: TGTGCCAGCAGTGATCCCGGACAGAGCTATGGCTACACCTTC

J: TRBJ2-5
size: once
V: TRBV5-1
D: .
CDR3: CASRFAGGPKETQYF
DNA: TGCGCCAGCAGGTTTGCAGGGGGGCCTAAAGAGACCCAGTACTTC

J: TRBJ2-7
size: once
V: TRBV5-6
D: TRBD2
CDR3: CASSLLSGSYEQYF
DNA: TGTGCCAGCAGCCTACTTAGCGGGAGTTACGAGCAGTACTTC

J: TRBJ2-3
size: .
V: TRBV6-5
D: TRBD2
CDR3: CASSYQREGGSQYF
DNA: TGTGCCAGCAGTTACCAGCGGGAGGGCGGCTCGCAGTATTTT

J: TRBJ2-3
size: .
V: TRBV18
D: .
CDR3: CASSPPADTQYF
DNA: TGTGCCAGCTCACCACCGGCTGATACGCAGTATTTT

J: TRBJ1-1
size: .
V: TRBV27
D: .
CDR3: CASSRGGIRYTEAFF
DNA: TGTGCCAGCAGTAGGGGCGGGATACGGTACACTGAAGCTTTCTTT

J: TRBJ2-4
size: .
V: TRBV7-8
D: TRBD2
CDR3: CASSLELAGGSKNIQYF
DNA: TGTGCCAGCAGCTTAGAGCTAGCGGGAGGTTCCAAAAACATTCAGTACTTC

J: TRBJ2-7
size: .
V: TRBV21-1
D: .
CDR3: CASSKWESYYEQYF
DNA: TGTGCCAGCAGCAAATGGGAGTCGTACTACGAGCAGTACTTC

J: TRBJ1-1
size: few
V: TRBV3-1/TRBV3-2
D: .
CDR3: CASSGETGTPNF
DNA: TGTGCCAGCAGCGGGGAGACCGGGACACCGAACTTT

J: TRBJ1-2
size: once
V: TRBV5-6
D: TRBD1
CDR3: CASSLTTGVYGYTF
DNA: TGTGCCAGCAGCTTAACGACAGGGGTCTATGGCTACACCTTC

J: TRBJ1-3
size: .
V: TRBV19
D: .
CDR3: CASSIGGIYAGNTIYF
DNA: TGTGCCAGTAGTATCGGGGGGATTTACGCTGGAAACACCATATATTTT

J: TRBJ2-5
size: .
V: TRBV12-3/TRBV12-4
D: .
CDR3: CASSLALSGTQYF
DNA: TGTGCCAGCAGTTTAGCATTATCGGGGACCCAGTACTTC

J: TRBJ2-7
size: few
V: TRBV28
D: .
CDR3: CASNTGPYEQYF
DNA: TGTGCCAGCAATACAGGGCCCTACGAGCAGTACTTC

J: TRBJ1-5
size: .
V: TRBV6-6
D: .
CDR3: CASSYMTGQPQHF
DNA: TGTGCCAGCAGTTACATGACCGGGCAGCCCCAGCATTTT

J: TRBJ1-1
size: .
V: TRBV28
D: .
CDR3: CASSLPGANTEAFF
DNA: TGTGCCAGCAGTTTACCGGGAGCGAACACTGAAGCTTTCTTT

J: TRBJ2-7
size: .
V: TRBV15
D: TRBD2
CDR3: CATSRKGGRAHEQYF
DNA: TGTGCCACCAGCCGAAAGGGCGGGAGGGCCCACGAGCAGTACTTC

J: TRBJ2-7
size: .
V: TRBV18
D: TRBD2
CDR3: CASSPPPGLAGAPGWEQYF
DNA: TGTGCCAGCTCACCACCCCCGGGACTAGCGGGAGCTCCGGGGTGGGAGCAGTACTTC

J: TRBJ2-3
size: .
V: TRBV5-5
D: TRBD2
CDR3: CASSLVLAGADTQYF
DNA: TGTGCCAGCAGCTTGGTCCTAGCGGGAGCAGATACGCAGTATTTT

J: TRBJ2-1
size: .
V: TRBV28
D: .
CDR3: CASNNRVEQFF
DNA: TGTGCCAGCAACAACCGGGTCGAGCAGTTCTTC

J: TRBJ2-6
size: .
V: TRBV19
D: .
CDR3: CASTKYLGASGANVLTF
DNA: TGTGCCAGCACTAAGTACTTGGGGGCGTCCGGGGCCAACGTCCTGACTTTC

J: TRBJ2-4
size: .
V: TRBV10-1
D: TRBD2
CDR3: CASSAGARNIQYF
DNA: TGCGCCAGCTCGGCGGGAGCAAGGAACATTCAGTACTTC

J: TRBJ2-1
size: .
V: TRBV7-9
D: .
CDR3: CASSFGYEQFF
DNA: TGTGCCAGCAGCTTCGGTTATGAGCAGTTCTTC

J: TRBJ1-1
size: many
V: TRBV7-6
D: .
CDR3: CASSLTSMANTEAFF
DNA: TGTGCCAGCAGCTTAACCAGTATGGCGAACACTGAAGCTTTCTTT

J: TRBJ2-3
size: .
V: TRBV27
D: .
CDR3: CASSLLVGDTQYF
DNA: TGTGCCAGCAGTTTACTAGTGGGAGATACGCAGTATTTT